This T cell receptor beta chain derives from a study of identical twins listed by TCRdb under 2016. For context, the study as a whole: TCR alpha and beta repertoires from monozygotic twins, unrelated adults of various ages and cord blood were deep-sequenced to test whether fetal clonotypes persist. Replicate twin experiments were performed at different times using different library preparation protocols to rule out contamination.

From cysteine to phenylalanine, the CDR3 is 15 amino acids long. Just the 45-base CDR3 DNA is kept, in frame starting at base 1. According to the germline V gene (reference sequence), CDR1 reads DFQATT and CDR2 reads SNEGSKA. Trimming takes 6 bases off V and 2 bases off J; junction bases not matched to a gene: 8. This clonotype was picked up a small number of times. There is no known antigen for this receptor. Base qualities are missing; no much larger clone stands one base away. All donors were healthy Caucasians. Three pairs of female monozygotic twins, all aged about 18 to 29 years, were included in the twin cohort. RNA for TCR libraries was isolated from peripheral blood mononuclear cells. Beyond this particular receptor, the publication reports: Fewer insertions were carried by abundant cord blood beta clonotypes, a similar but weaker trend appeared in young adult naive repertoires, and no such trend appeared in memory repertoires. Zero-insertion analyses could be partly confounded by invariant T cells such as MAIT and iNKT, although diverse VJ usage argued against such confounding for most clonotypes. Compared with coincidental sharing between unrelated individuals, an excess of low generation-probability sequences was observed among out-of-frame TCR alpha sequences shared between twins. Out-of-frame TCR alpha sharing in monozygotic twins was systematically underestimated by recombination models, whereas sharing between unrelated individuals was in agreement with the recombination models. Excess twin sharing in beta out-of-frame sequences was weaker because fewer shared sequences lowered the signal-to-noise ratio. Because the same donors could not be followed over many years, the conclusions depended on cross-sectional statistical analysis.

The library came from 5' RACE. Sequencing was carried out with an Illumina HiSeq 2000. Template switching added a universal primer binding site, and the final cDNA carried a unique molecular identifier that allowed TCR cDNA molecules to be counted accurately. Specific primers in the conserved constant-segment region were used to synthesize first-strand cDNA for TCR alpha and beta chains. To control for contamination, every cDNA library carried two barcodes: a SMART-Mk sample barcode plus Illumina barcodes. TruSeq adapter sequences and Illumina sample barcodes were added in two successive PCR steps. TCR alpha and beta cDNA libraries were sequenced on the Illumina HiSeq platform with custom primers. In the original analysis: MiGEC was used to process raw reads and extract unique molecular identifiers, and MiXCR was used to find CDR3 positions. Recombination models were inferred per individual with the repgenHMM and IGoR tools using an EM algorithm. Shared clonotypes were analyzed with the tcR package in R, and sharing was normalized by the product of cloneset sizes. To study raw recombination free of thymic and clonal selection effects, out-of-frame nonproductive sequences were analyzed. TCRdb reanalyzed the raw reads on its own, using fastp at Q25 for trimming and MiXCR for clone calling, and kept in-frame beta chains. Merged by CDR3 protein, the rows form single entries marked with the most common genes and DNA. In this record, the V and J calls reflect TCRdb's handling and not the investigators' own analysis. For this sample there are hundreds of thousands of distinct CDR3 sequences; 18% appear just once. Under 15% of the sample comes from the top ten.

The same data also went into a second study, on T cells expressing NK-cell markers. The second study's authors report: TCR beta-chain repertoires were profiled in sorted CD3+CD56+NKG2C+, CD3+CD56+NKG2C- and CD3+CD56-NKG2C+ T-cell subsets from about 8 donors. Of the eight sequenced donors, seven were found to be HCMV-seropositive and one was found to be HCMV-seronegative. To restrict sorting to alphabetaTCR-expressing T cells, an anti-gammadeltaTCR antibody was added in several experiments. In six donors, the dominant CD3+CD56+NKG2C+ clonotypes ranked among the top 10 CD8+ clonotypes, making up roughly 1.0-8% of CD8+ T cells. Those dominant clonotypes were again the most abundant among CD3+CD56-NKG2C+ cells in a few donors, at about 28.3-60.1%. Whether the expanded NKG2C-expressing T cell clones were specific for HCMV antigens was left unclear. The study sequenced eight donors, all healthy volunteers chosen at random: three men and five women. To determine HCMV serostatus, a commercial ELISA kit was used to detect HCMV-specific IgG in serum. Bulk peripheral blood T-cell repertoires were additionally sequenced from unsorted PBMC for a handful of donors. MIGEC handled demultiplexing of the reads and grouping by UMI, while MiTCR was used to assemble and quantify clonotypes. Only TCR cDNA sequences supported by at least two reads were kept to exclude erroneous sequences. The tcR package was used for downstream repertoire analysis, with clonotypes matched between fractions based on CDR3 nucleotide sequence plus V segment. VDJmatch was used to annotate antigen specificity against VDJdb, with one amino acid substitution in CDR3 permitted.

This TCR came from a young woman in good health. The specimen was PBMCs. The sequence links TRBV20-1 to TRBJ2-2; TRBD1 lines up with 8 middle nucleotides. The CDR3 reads CSAPDRVQNTGELFF. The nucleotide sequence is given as TGCAGTGCGCCGGACAGGGTGCAAAACACCGGGGAGCTGTTTTTT.